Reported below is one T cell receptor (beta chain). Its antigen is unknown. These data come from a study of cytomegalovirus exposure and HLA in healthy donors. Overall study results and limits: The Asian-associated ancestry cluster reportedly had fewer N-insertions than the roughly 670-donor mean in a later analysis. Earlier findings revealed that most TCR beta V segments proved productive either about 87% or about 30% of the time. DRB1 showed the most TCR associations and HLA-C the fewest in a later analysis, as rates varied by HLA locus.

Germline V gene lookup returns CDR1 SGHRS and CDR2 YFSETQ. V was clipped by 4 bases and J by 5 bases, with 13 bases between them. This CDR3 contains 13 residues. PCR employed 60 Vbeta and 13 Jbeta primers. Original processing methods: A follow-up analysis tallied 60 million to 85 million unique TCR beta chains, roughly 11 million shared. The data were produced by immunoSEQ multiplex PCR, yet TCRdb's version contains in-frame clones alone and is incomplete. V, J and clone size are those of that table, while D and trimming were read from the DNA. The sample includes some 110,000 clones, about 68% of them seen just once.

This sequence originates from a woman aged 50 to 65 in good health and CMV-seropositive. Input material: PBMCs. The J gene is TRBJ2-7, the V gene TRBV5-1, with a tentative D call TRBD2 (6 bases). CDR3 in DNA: TGCGCCAGCAGCCCGGGAGTGTACGACGAGCAGTACTTC. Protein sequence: CASSPGVYDEQYF.